The 14 T cell receptor beta chains reported below all come from one sample, sequenced in a study of blood T cells in healthy people across ages (dated by TCRdb to the mid-2010s). Receptor amplification or capture employed 5' RACE. Sequencing was performed on an Illumina HiSeq 2500. The second PCR ran for roughly 7 to 11 cycles and used a J-beta primer mix along with a sample-barcoded 5' primer. In TCRdb, the public reads were trimmed at Q25 with fastp and aligned with MiXCR, with productive beta chains retained. Every entry covers one CDR3 protein and lists the most common genes and DNA from its rows. The sample table holds roughly 1.6 million distinct CDR3 sequences, of which approximately 32% were seen once. The biggest ten clones account for approximately 10% of the sample. The sample was blood. These receptors were collected from a woman aged 25 to 39 in good health.

The chain links TRBV15 to TRBJ2-6; D is unresolved. The CDR3 is 16 amino acids. Trimming took off 3 bases at V and 4 bases at J, with 13 bases between the two ends. Germline V gives CDR1 LNHNV, CDR2 YYDKDF (reference sequence). The CDR3 DNA is TGTGCCACCAGCAGGACGGCAAGGCTCGGGGCCAACGTCCTGACTTTC. The encoded protein is CATSRTARLGANVLTF.

The chain employs TRBV5-1 and TRBJ2-7, with D possibly called TRBD1 or TRBD2 (5 bases each). V gave up 5 bases and J gave up 2 bases, with 11 bases separating them. The CDR3 covers 13 residues. CDR1 is SGHRS and CDR2 is YFSETQ in the germline V gene. The DNA for the CDR3 is TGCGCCAGCAGGGGGACGGATCCCTACGAGCAGTACTTC. Its translation: CASRGTDPYEQYF.

V and J are TRBV20-1 and TRBJ2-1; 12 nucleotides align to TRBD2. This CDR3 has 16 residues. The V segment lost 2 bases and the J segment 1 base; nucleotides outside the gene matches: 3. The germline CDR1 and CDR2 sequences are DFQATT and SNEGSKA (reference sequence). In DNA, the CDR3 is TGCAGTGCTAGAACTAGCGGGGGGCGGTCCTACAATGAGCAGTTCTTC. It yields the protein CSARTSGGRSYNEQFF.

This clonotype was recorded at least ten times. The V gene is TRBV27, the J gene TRBJ2-7; a weak D match, TRBD2 (5 bases). Trimming took 7 bases from V and 6 from J, leaving 10 bases between them. The CDR3 has 11 residues. Germline CDR1 and CDR2: MNHEY and SMNVEV (reference sequence). CDR3 residues: CASTQSGEQYF. CDR3 in DNA: TGTGCCAGCACTCAAAGCGGCGAGCAGTACTTC.

This chain connects TRBV4-2 to TRBJ2-3; 7 bases are shared with TRBD1. Germline V gene data show CDR1 as LGHNA and CDR2 as YNFKEQ. The V and J ends lost 1 base and 0 bases, in that order; junction bases with no gene match: 7. The CDR3 has 17 residues. The chain's CDR3 is CASSQATGATSTDTQYF. DNA of the CDR3: TGTGCCAGCAGCCAAGCCACAGGGGCAACTAGCACAGATACGCAGTATTTT.

The rearrangement joins TRBV5-1 to TRBJ2-7; 9 nucleotides line up with TRBD2. V trimming: 4 bases; J trimming: 5 bases; junction bases outside the gene matches: 16. Germline values: CDR1 SGHRS, CDR2 YFSETQ. The CDR3 extends over 17 amino acids. CDR3 DNA sequence: TGCGCCAGCAGCCTCTGGGCGCGGGAGGGCCAGCGGGACGAGCAGTACTTC. This encodes CASSLWAREGQRDEQYF.

This clonotype was recorded a few times. The chain carries TRBV20-1 and TRBJ2-7; D is uncertain. Looked up from germline, CDR1 is DFQATT and CDR2 is SNEGSKA (reference sequence). V lost 1 base and J 6 bases, leaving 4 bases between the germline ends. The CDR3 spans 10 residues. The CDR3 sequence: CSARGPEQYF. DNA for the CDR3: TGCAGTGCTAGAGGCCCCGAGCAGTACTTC.

The rearrangement joins TRBV29-1 to TRBJ2-7; TRBD1 matches 7 bases. The trim removed 8 bases at V and 6 bases at J, leaving 7 bases unmatched. The CDR3 length is 11 residues. CDR1 SQVTM and CDR2 ANQGSEA come from the germline V gene. CDR3 DNA sequence: TGCAGCATTGCAGACAGGGTCGAGCAGTACTTC. It translates to CSIADRVEQYF.

In its sample, this clonotype was seen a few times. The chain combines TRBV21-1 with TRBJ2-4; the table's D call, TRBD1, has no DNA check behind it. TRBV21-1 is recorded as a pseudogene. The CDR3 consists of 18 residues. The CDR3 nucleotides read TGTGCCAGCAGCATACCGGGACAGCCCTATCTAGCCAAAAACATTCAGTACTTC. It translates to CASSIPGQPYLAKNIQYF.

The rearrangement joins TRBV3-1 to TRBJ2-7; D gene ambiguous. The end of the DNA fits TRBJ2-5 better, so the J call may be wrong. Germline-derived CDR1 and CDR2 are LGHDT and YNNKEL (reference sequence). CDR3 length equals 12 residues. For the CDR3, the DNA is TGTGCCAGCAGCCAAGATTCGAAGACCCAGTACTTC. Its translation: CASSQDSKTQYF.

This clonotype was recorded a few times. This rearrangement joins TRBV20-1 to TRBJ2-1; D is undetermined. The CDR3 loop spans 11 amino acids. V dropped 5 bases and J dropped 13 bases, with 15 bases sitting between them. The germline V gene has CDR1 DFQATT and CDR2 SNEGSKA (reference sequence). For the CDR3, the DNA is TGCAGTGCTGCCGTGGAATTACGACAGTTCTTC. This gives the protein CSAAVELRQFF.

This clonotype was found once. Mismatch with germline at one junction end may stem from a read error. The V and J genes are TRBV18 and TRBJ1-1; D might be TRBD1 (5 bases). CDR1 and CDR2 from the germline V gene are KGHSH and LQKENI. CDR3 length: 13 amino acids. The CDR3 region is CTSSQGEGTKAFF. Here the CDR3 DNA reads TGTACCAGCTCACAAGGGGAGGGGACTAAAGCTTTCTTT. Using reference TRBV18 and TRBJ1-1 for the parts outside the CDR3, the full variable domain is NAGVMQNPRHLVRRRGQEARLRCSPMKGHSHVYWYRQLPEEGLKFMVYLQKENIIDESGMPKERFSAEFPKEGPSILRIQQVVRGDSAAYFCTSSQGEGTKAFFGQGTRLTVV.

This clonotype was found a few times. The J gene is TRBJ2-3, the V gene TRBV4-1; 7 bases line up with TRBD2. V lost 4 bases and J lost 8; bases outside the gene matches: 12. This CDR3 has 15 residues. Germline lookup yields CDR1 MGHRA and CDR2 YSYEKL. The CDR3 sequence is CASSLGGLQAGTQYF. The CDR3 nucleotides are TGCGCCAGCAGCCTGGGAGGGCTACAGGCAGGTACGCAGTATTTT.

V gene TRBV3-1 combines with J gene TRBJ2-3; 9 bases line up with TRBD2. From germline, CDR1 is LGHDT and CDR2 YNNKEL (reference sequence). The junction had 6 bases not matched to a gene; V was cut back by 3 bases and J by 5 bases. This CDR3 comprises 15 residues. The CDR3, as DNA: TGTGCCAGCAGCCAGGACGTAGCGGGAGTAGATACGCAGTATTTT. This sequence encodes CASSQDVAGVDTQYF.